This T cell receptor beta chain was profiled in a study of CD8+ T cells in alopecia areata. About the study: Those patients who were treated received oral tofacitinib, which was given at 5 to 10 mg twice daily for moderate-to-severe alopecia areata. Study results and limitations: Relative to normal scalp, lesional scalp, especially alopecia totalis/universalis, showed higher clonality.

RNA was extracted and reverse transcribed into cDNA as the sequencing template. Clones were read by immunoSEQ multiplex PCR, and TCRdb kept only the in-frame ones, dropping some. In the table there are over 200,000 clones, 64% of which are singletons. The V gene's germline CDR1 is GTSNPN and CDR2 SVGIG (reference sequence). This CDR3 is 13 amino acids long. Trimming shortened V by 3 bases and J by 8 bases, and 16 bases separated the two germline ends. Treatment defined: oral pan-JAK inhibitor, 5-10 mg twice daily. Worth noting for this clone: Its target is not known.

This specimen consisted of CD4+ T cells sorted from blood, obtained at week 4, from a patient treated with tofacitinib. The receptor was isolated from a human donor with alopecia areata. The rearrangement joins TRBV30 to TRBJ1-2; D call uncertain. This chain's CDR3 is CAWSPLPGRGYTF. CDR3 nucleotide sequence: TGTGCCTGGAGCCCCCTCCCAGGTAGGGGCTACACCTTC.